The 2 T cell receptor beta chains below were found in one sample sequenced in a study of blood T cell repertoires in COVID-19. Libraries were prepared by immunoSEQ multiplex PCR; TCRdb keeps only in-frame clonotypes and omits some of them. The table shows about 240,000 clones, with about 87% occurring only once. Specimen: peripheral blood. These receptors were collected from a woman aged 70-85 years with active or convalescent COVID-19.

The CDR3 sequence is CASSMGGRSTGELFF. As DNA, the CDR3 is TGTGCCAGTAGTATGGGCGGGAGGAGCACCGGGGAGCTGTTTTTT. The chain has TRBV19 and TRBJ2-2; 8 bases are shared with TRBD2. With 3 bases clipped from V and 4 bases from J, the junction kept 4 bases outside the gene matches. The CDR3 has 15 residues. CDR1 and CDR2 (germline): LNHDA, SQIVND (reference sequence).

The genes are TRBV10-3 and TRBJ2-1; D unresolved. Germline V gene sequence: CDR1 ENHRY, CDR2 SYGVKD. This CDR3 region has 10 residues. V was shortened by 8 bases and J by 5 bases, with 4 bases between the two germline ends. CDR3 sequence (DNA): TGTGCCATCGGAGACAATGAGCAGTTCTTC. Protein product: CAIGDNEQFF.